Listed here are 14 T cell receptor beta chains from one sample, sequenced in a study of cytomegalovirus exposure and HLA in healthy donors (dated 2017 in TCRdb). Libraries were prepared through the immunoSEQ multiplex PCR assay. A mixture of 60 forward primers for TCR Vbeta segments and 13 reverse primers for TCR Jbeta segments was used in the multiplex PCR. Held by TCRdb, this immuneACCESS table contains in-frame sequences only and omits some clones. Under half of the omission traces to an unresolved V gene where checked; the cause of the rest is unknown. The sample table contains approximately 70,000 clones; only one count was recorded for just under 75% of them. The top ten hold over 10% of the sample. Sequenced: PBMCs. These receptors all come from a human donor in good health.

V and J are TRBV5-1 and TRBJ2-7; possible D gene TRBD2, 6 bases. The CDR3 is made up of 14 amino acids. Germline V gene sequence: CDR1 SGHRS, CDR2 YFSETQ. V lost 4 bases, J lost 6 bases, and 17 bases lay in between. CDR3 in amino acids: CASSPGLRSGEQYF. CDR3 coding DNA: TGCGCCAGCAGCCCTGGACTAAGGTCAGGCGAGCAGTACTTC.

The chain couples TRBV6-1 to TRBJ2-3; 13 bases map to TRBD2. Germline values: CDR1 MNHNS, CDR2 SASEGT. The CDR3 sequence is 14 residues long. Germline trimming cut 7 bases from V and 3 bases from J; bases unmatched to any gene: 1. In DNA, the CDR3 is TGTGCCAGCAAACTAGCGGGGGGGACAGATACGCAGTATTTT. This translates into CASKLAGGTDTQYF.

This clone came up a few times. The chain couples TRBV9 to TRBJ2-7, with 10 bases lining up with TRBD2. Germline CDR1 SGDLS, CDR2 YYNGEE. V shed 3 bases and J 4 bases; nucleotides not matched to a gene: 7. The CDR3 is 15 residues long. CDR3 amino acids: CASSDLAGAKYEQYF. The DNA of the CDR3 is TGTGCCAGCAGCGATCTAGCGGGAGCAAAGTACGAGCAGTACTTC. The full variable domain, its missing parts supplied by reference TRBV9 and TRBJ2-7, is DSGVTQTPKHLITATGQRVTLRCSPRSGDLSVYWYQQSLDQGLQFLIQYYNGEERAKGNILERFSAQQFPDLHSELNLSSLELGDSALYFCASSDLAGAKYEQYFGPGTRLTVT.

The V call is TRBV27, the J call TRBJ1-1; 9 bases agree with TRBD1. The CDR3 spans 18 residues. CDR1 and CDR2 (germline): MNHEY, SMNVEV (reference sequence). Trimming at V came to 6 bases and at J to 1 base, leaving 15 bases not matched to a gene. The DNA for the CDR3 is TGTGCCAGCAGCTCTAAATTCCGCACAGGGGGCGGGAACACTGAAGCTTTCTTT. This encodes CASSSKFRTGGGNTEAFF.

The CDR3 loop is CASSPGQGAYEQYF. CDR3 coding DNA: TGCGCCAGCAGCCCGGGACAGGGGGCTTACGAGCAGTACTTC. V is TRBV5-1 and J is TRBJ2-7, with 12 bases identical to TRBD1. V trimming: 4 bases; J trimming: 4 bases; junction bases outside the gene matches: 3. Per the germline V gene, CDR1 is SGHRS and CDR2 is YFSETQ. The CDR3 runs 14 residues.

This chain joins TRBV28 and TRBJ2-3; TRBD2 matches at 10 bases. The V gene's germline CDR1 is MDHEN and CDR2 SYDVKM. V lost 10 bases to trimming and J lost 1 base; unmatched junction nucleotides: 8. The CDR3 contains 15 residues. Written as DNA, the CDR3 is TGTGCCACCATAGCGGGAGGAGGGCGCACAGATACGCAGTATTTT. This encodes CATIAGGGRTDTQYF.

This clone was detected once. The chain recombines TRBV10-3 with TRBJ1-2, with a tentative D call TRBD1 (6 bases). Trimming took 8 bases from V and 10 from J, leaving 17 bases between them. Per germline, CDR1 ENHRY and CDR2 SYGVKD. This CDR3 has 12 amino acids. The CDR3 region has the DNA TGTGCCATCTCCCTCGGGGGGCGAGACTACACCTTC. It yields the protein CAISLGGRDYTF.

The chain carries TRBV2 and TRBJ2-2, with TRBD2 identical over 13 bases. Looked up from germline, CDR1 is SNHLY and CDR2 is FYNNEI. V was clipped by 1 base and J by 7 bases; unmatched bases: 6. The CDR3 contains 17 residues. CDR3 residues: CASSEGTSGRAGGELFF. In DNA, the CDR3 is TGTGCCAGCAGTGAAGGCACTAGCGGGAGGGCCGGCGGGGAGCTGTTTTTT.

The chain uses TRBV6-6 and TRBJ1-1; 7 bases are a match to TRBD1. The junction had 5 bases not matched to a gene; V was cut back by 2 bases and J by 5 bases. Germline-derived CDR1 and CDR2 are MNHNY and SVGAGI (reference sequence). The CDR3 sequence is 14 residues long. The CDR3 region has the DNA TGTGCCAGCAGTTACGTCAGGGGGGAGACTGAAGCTTTCTTT. This translates into CASSYVRGETEAFF.

The chain couples TRBV6-1 to TRBJ2-7, with 10 bases aligning to TRBD2. The CDR3 consists of 14 residues. Germline V gene sequence: CDR1 MNHNS, CDR2 SASEGT. The V and J ends lost 4 bases and 5 bases, in that order; junction bases with no gene match: 5. The CDR3 DNA follows: TGTGCCAGCAGTGCCGGGACTAGCGTGGACGAGCAGTACTTC. Amino acid sequence: CASSAGTSVDEQYF.

This chain joins TRBV5-4 and TRBJ2-7; TRBD1 matches at 9 bases. CDR1 is SGHNT and CDR2 is YYREEE in the germline V gene (reference sequence). The CDR3 runs to 14 residues. Germline trimming cut 1 base from V and 2 bases from J; bases unmatched to any gene: 1. CDR3 protein: CASSLTGGPYEQYF. The CDR3 DNA is TGTGCCAGCAGCTTGACAGGGGGCCCCTACGAGCAGTACTTC.

The V call is TRBV6-4, the J call TRBJ2-1; weak D call: TRBD2 (6 bases). The CDR3 loop spans 15 amino acids. With 7 bases removed from V and 3 bases from J, the gap between germline ends came to 16 bases. Germline CDR1 and CDR2: MRHNA and SNTAGT. In DNA form, the CDR3 reads TGTGCCAGCAAAACTATGGCTAGCGACTACAATGAGCAGTTCTTC. Amino acid sequence: CASKTMASDYNEQFF.

This clone was recorded a few times. CDR3 sequence (DNA): TGTGCCAGCAGCTTTCCAGGGACTAGCGGCCCCCGCACAGATACGCAGTATTTT. Translation: CASSFPGTSGPRTDTQYF. The chain employs TRBV7-6 and TRBJ2-3, with 11 bases lining up with TRBD2. Germline CDR1 is SGHVS and CDR2 is FNYEAQ. V gave up 3 bases and J gave up 1 base; unmatched junction bases: 9. This CDR3 comprises 18 residues.

This clone showed up just a few times. V and J are TRBV6-1 and TRBJ1-1, with D perhaps TRBD1 (5 bases). Germline V lookup: CDR1 MNHNS, CDR2 SASEGT. There are 19 residues in the CDR3. The V end was cut by 2 bases, the J end by 0 bases, with 22 bases between. In DNA, the CDR3 is TGTGCCAGCAGTGAATTCAGGTTTTCGGGGACTAATATGAACACTGAAGCTTTCTTT. Amino acids: CASSEFRFSGTNMNTEAFF.